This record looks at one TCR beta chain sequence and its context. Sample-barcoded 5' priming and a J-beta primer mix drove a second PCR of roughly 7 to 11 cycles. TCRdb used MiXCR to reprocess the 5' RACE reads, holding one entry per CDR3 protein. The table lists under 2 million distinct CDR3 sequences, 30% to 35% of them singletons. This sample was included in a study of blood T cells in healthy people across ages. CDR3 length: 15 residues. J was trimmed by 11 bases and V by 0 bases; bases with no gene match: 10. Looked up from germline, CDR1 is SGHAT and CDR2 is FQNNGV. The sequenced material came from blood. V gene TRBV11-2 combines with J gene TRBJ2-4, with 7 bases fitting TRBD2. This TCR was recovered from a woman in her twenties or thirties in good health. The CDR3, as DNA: TGTGCCAGCAGCTTAGACCCTAGCGGCATGGGGGTTCAGTACTTC. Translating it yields CASSLDPSGMGVQYF.